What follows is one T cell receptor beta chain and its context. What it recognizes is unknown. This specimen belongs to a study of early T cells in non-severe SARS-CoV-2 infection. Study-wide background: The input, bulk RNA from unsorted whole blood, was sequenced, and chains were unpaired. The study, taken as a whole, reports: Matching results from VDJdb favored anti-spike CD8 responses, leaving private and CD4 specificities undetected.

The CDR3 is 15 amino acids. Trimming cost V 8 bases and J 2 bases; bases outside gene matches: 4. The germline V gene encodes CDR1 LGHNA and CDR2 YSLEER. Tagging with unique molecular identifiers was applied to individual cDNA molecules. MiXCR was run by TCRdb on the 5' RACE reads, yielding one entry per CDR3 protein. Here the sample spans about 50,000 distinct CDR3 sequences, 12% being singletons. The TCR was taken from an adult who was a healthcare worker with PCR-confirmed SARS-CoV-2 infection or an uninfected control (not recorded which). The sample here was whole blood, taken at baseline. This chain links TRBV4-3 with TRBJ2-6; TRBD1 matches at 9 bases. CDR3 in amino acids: CASGGTGTGANVLTF. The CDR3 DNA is TGCGCCAGCGGCGGGACAGGGACTGGGGCCAACGTCCTGACTTTC.